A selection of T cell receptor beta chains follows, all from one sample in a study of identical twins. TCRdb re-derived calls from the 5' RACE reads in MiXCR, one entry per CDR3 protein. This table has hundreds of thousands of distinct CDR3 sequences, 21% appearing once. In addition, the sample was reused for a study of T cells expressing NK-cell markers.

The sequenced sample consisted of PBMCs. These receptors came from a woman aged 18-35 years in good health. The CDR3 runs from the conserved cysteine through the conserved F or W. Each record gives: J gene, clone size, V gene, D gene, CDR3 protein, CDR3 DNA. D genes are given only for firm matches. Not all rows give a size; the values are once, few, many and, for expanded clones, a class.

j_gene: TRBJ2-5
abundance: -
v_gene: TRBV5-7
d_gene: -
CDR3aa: CASSPVGVRETQYF
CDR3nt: TGTGCCAGCAGCCCTGTGGGGGTGCGAGAGACCCAGTACTTC

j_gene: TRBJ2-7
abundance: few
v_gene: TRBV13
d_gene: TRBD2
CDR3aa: CASSLGVERGGPEQYF
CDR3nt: TGTGCCAGCAGCTTAGGTGTCGAGCGGGGGGGCCCCGAGCAGTACTTC

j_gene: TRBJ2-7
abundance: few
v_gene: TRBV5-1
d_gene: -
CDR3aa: CASSEPVEQYF
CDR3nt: TGCGCCAGCAGCGAGCCTGTTGAGCAGTACTTC

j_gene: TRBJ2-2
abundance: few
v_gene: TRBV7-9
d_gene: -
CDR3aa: CANSGRANTGELFF
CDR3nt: TGTGCCAATTCGGGACGGGCGAACACCGGGGAGCTGTTTTTT

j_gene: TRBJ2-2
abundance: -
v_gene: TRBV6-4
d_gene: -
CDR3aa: CASSDVGKDTGELFF
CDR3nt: TGTGCCAGCAGTGACGTGGGGAAGGACACCGGGGAGCTGTTTTTT

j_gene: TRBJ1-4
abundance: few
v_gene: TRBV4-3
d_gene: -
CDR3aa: CASSQDGRGGEKLFF
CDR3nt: TGCGCCAGCAGCCAAGATGGCAGAGGTGGTGAAAAACTGTTTTTT

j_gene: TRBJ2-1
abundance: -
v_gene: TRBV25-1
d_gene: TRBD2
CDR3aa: CASGIAGVRDNEQFF
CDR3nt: TGTGCCAGCGGTATAGCGGGAGTTCGTGACAATGAGCAGTTCTTC

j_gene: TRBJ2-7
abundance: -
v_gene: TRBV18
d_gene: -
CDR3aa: CASSPSATYEQYF
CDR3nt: TGTGCCAGCTCACCGAGTGCCACCTACGAGCAGTACTTC

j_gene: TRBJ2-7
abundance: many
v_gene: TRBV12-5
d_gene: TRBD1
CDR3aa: CASGLVVTTGTESSYEQYF
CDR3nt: TGTGCTAGTGGTTTGGTCGTAACTACCGGGACAGAGAGCTCCTACGAGCAGTACTTC

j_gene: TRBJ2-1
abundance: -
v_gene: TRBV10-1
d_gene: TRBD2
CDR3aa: CASSESSGLAANEQFF
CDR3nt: TGCGCCAGCAGTGAGTCGTCCGGACTAGCGGCTAATGAGCAGTTCTTC

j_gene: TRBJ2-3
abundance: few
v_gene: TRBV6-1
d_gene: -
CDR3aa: CANTIPGSMDTQYF
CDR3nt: TGTGCCAACACCATCCCCGGATCCATGGATACGCAGTATTTT

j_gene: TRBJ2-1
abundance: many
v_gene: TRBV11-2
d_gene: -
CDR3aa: CASSLLQGREQFF
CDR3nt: TGTGCCAGCAGCTTGTTACAGGGACGTGAGCAGTTCTTC

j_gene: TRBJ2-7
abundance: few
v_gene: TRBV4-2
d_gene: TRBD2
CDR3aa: CASSPQTSGYYEQYF
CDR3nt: TGTGCCAGCAGCCCCCAGACTAGCGGGTACTACGAGCAGTACTTC

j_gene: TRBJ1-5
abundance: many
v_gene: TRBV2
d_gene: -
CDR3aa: CASNEEAYSNQPQHF
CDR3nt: TGTGCCAGCAACGAGGAGGCTTATAGCAATCAGCCCCAGCATTTT

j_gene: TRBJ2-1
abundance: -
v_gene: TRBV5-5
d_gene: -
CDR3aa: CASSFGPTGSSYNEQFF
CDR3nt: TGTGCCAGCAGCTTCGGCCCGACTGGGAGCTCCTACAATGAGCAGTTCTTC

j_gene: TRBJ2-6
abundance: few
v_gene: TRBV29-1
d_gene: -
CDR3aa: CSVKTEAGANVLTF
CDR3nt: TGCAGCGTTAAGACAGAAGCTGGGGCCAACGTCCTGACTTTC